These 30 T cell receptor beta chains came from one sample sequenced in a study. TCRdb reanalysed the 5' RACE reads using MiXCR and keeps one entry per CDR3 protein. The sample includes about 50,000 distinct CDR3 sequences, about 15% seen only once; the top ten take around 2.3%. Material: naive CD4+ T cells sorted from blood. As for subset: naive CD4+ T cells, CD4+CD45RA+CD25-. Source of these receptors: a female donor with breast cancer.

This clonotype was seen a few times. The chain has TRBV6-6 and TRBJ2-1; D is perhaps TRBD2 (6 bases). This CDR3 has 15 residues. Germline-derived CDR1 and CDR2 are MNHNY and SVGAGI (reference sequence). Trimming shortened V by 6 bases and J by 3 bases, and 15 bases separated the two germline ends. The CDR3 coding sequence is TGTGCCAGCAGAAACCGGGACTCGGACTACAATGAGCAGTTCTTC. Its protein is CASRNRDSDYNEQFF.

Details on this clonotype: This may be a read error, as it is one base from a much larger clone. The chain carries TRBV7-9 and TRBJ2-1, with 8 positions matching TRBD2. Germline CDR1 SEHNR, CDR2 FQNEAQ (reference sequence). The CDR3 spans 14 residues. The CDR3 sequence is CASRPGLGYNVQFF. CDR3 nucleotide sequence: TGTGCCAGCAGACCGGGACTAGGGTACAATGTGCAGTTCTTC. Full variable domain (outside the CDR3, taken from reference TRBV7-9 and TRBJ2-1): DTGVSQNPRHKITKRGQNVTFRCDPISEHNRLYWYRQTLGQGPEFLTYFQNEAQLEKSRLLSDRFSAERPKGSFSTLEIQRTEQGDSAMYLCASRPGLGYNVQFFGPGTRLTVL.

The chain employs TRBV7-2 and TRBJ2-6; 8 nucleotides match TRBD1. Germline assignment: CDR1 SGHTA and CDR2 FQGNSA. Losses at the gene ends were 5 bases for V and 2 bases for J; bases not matched to a gene: 8. The length of the CDR3 is 17 residues. In DNA form, the CDR3 reads TGTGCCAGCAGCCTGGACAGGGTATCAACTGGGGCCAACGTCCTGACTTTC. It translates to CASSLDRVSTGANVLTF. The full variable domain, in which reference TRBV7-2 and TRBJ2-6 provide the parts outside the CDR3, is GAGVSQSPSNKVTEKGKDVELRCDPISGHTALYWYRQSLGQGLEFLIYFQGNSAPDKSGLPSDRFSAERTGGSVSTLTIQRTQQEDSAVYLCASSLDRVSTGANVLTFGAGSRLTVL.

This clonotype showed up just a few times. The chain couples TRBV7-9 to TRBJ2-3; D might be TRBD2 (5 bases). The CDR3 runs to 15 residues. Trimming removed 3 bases at V and 5 bases at J, with 15 bases between. CDR1 is SEHNR and CDR2 is FQNEAQ in the germline V gene (reference sequence). CDR3 nucleotide sequence: TGTGCCAGCAGCTTCGAGGGAGATCCTAGAGATACGCAGTATTTT. It yields the protein CASSFEGDPRDTQYF.

As for this clonotype: A much larger clone is a single base away; this may be a read error. This sequence joins TRBV12-3 or TRBV12-4 and TRBJ2-2; D uncertain. The CDR3 has 14 residues. The CDR3 is CASSFLANTRELFF. The CDR3 nucleotides are TGTGCCAGCAGTTTTTTGGCGAACACCAGGGAGCTGTTTTTT.

The chain carries TRBV5-1 and TRBJ2-7, with 8 bases that match TRBD2. Trimming at V came to 2 bases and at J to 8 bases, leaving 9 bases not matched to a gene. The CDR3 contains 14 residues. In germline, CDR1 is SGHRS, CDR2 YFSETQ. The CDR3 protein is CASSFGTSGDKQYF. The DNA of the CDR3 is TGCGCCAGCAGCTTCGGGACTAGTGGGGACAAGCAGTACTTC.

The gene calls are TRBV4-1 and TRBJ2-3, with D perhaps matching TRBD1 (5 bases). The CDR3 loop spans 12 amino acids. The V end lost 1 base, the J end lost 9 bases, and 8 bases lay between the germline ends. In germline, CDR1 is MGHRA, CDR2 YSYEKL. CDR3 in amino acids: CASSQASGTQYF. CDR3 sequence (DNA): TGCGCCAGCAGCCAAGCGTCAGGGACGCAGTATTTT.

This clonotype was detected ten times or more. This chain links TRBV29-1 with TRBJ2-5; D tentatively fits TRBD1 or TRBD2 (6 bases each). Per germline, CDR1 SQVTM and CDR2 ANQGSEA. The V gene lost 7 bases and the J gene lost 0 bases, with 12 bases spanning the gap. The CDR3 has 13 amino acids. The DNA of the CDR3 is TGCAGCGCCGGGGGCGGTTACCAAGAGACCCAGTACTTC. This sequence encodes CSAGGGYQETQYF. The variable domain in full, completed from reference TRBV29-1 and TRBJ2-5, reads SAVISQKPSRDICQRGTSLTIQCQVDSQVTMMFWYRQQPGQSLTLIATANQGSEATYESGFVIDKFPISRPNLTFSTLTVSNMSPEDSSIYLCSAGGGYQETQYFGPGTRLLVL.

This chain links TRBV20-1 with TRBJ1-1; no clear D. The germline V and J ends were trimmed by 3 bases and 2 bases, with 13 bases remaining between them. In germline, CDR1 is DFQATT, CDR2 SNEGSKA (reference sequence). This CDR3 has 14 amino acids. As DNA, the CDR3 is TGCAGTGCTAGTCTGCGGGGTGGTAACACTGAAGCTTTCTTT. Amino acids: CSASLRGGNTEAFF.

This clonotype has a handful of counts. The chain carries TRBV20-1 and TRBJ2-3; 10 bases align to TRBD2. Germline V CDR1 and CDR2: DFQATT, SNEGSKA (reference sequence). Trimming cost V 0 bases and J 2 bases; bases outside gene matches: 8. This CDR3 contains 17 residues. The CDR3 DNA sequence: TGCAGTGCTAGAGATCCCACACTAGCGGGGAACACAGATACGCAGTATTTT. Protein: CSARDPTLAGNTDTQYF.

J is TRBJ2-5 and V is TRBV5-1; the match to TRBD1 covers 8 bases. The CDR3 is 14 amino acids. V lost 4 bases, J lost 5 bases, and 7 bases stayed unmatched. In germline, CDR1 is SGHRS, CDR2 YFSETQ. The chain's CDR3 is CASSLQGEAETQYF. The CDR3 DNA reads TGCGCCAGCAGCCTACAGGGGGAGGCGGAGACCCAGTACTTC.

The V and J genes are TRBV2 and TRBJ1-4; D is possibly TRBD1 (6 bases). The CDR3 is 13 amino acids. V was clipped by 7 bases and J by 7 bases, with 13 bases between them. The V gene's germline CDR1 is SNHLY and CDR2 FYNNEI. CDR3 nucleotide sequence: TGTGCCAGCATGTACAGGGACGGTGAAAAACTGTTTTTT. Encoded protein: CASMYRDGEKLFF. Looking up the rest from reference TRBV2 and TRBJ1-4 gives the full variable domain: EPEVTQTPSHQVTQMGQEVILRCVPISNHLYFYWYRQILGQKVEFLVSFYNNEISEKSEIFDDQFSVERPDGSNFTLKIRSTKLEDSAMYFCASMYRDGEKLFFGSGTQLSVL.

About this clonotype itself: Since a much larger clone is just one base distant, this may be a read error. The chain links TRBV27 to TRBJ1-2, with TRBD1 as a possible D gene (5 bases). V was trimmed by 3 bases and J by 10 bases, leaving 15 bases between them. The CDR3 is 13 amino acids. CDR1 MNHEY and CDR2 SMNVEV come from the germline V gene (reference sequence). CDR3 amino acids: CASSFTGGGDYTF. In DNA form, the CDR3 reads TGTGCCAGCAGTTTCACAGGAGGTGGTGACTACACCTTC.

In regard to this clonotype: A much larger clone differs from this one at a single base, so this may be a read error. The chain links TRBV27 to TRBJ1-1, with TRBD1 matching over 7 bases. The CDR3 totals 14 residues. Germline V CDR1 and CDR2: MNHEY, SMNVEV (reference sequence). In DNA form, the CDR3 reads TGTGCCAGCAGTGTGGGACAGCGATACACTGAAGCTTGCTTT. The encoded protein is CASSVGQRYTEACF.

The rearrangement joins TRBV7-2 to TRBJ2-1; 7 bases line up with TRBD2. The V segment lost 2 bases and the J segment 5 bases; nucleotides outside the gene matches: 6. Per germline, CDR1 SGHTA and CDR2 FQGNSA. The CDR3 consists of 15 residues. DNA for the CDR3: TGTGCCAGCAGCTTATATGGGGGGGGTCACAATGAGCAGTTCTTC. It codes for CASSLYGGGHNEQFF.

This clonotype has more than one count but fewer than ten. This chain connects TRBV6-1 to TRBJ1-1, with 10 bases aligning to TRBD1. This CDR3 is built from 18 residues. Germline trimming cut 1 base from V and 4 bases from J; bases unmatched to any gene: 12. CDR1 is MNHNS and CDR2 is SASEGT in the germline V gene. CDR3 DNA sequence: TGTGCCAGCAGTGAAGGGGCCCGACAGGGGGCATGGGGCACTGAAGCTTTCTTT. Residues: CASSEGARQGAWGTEAFF.

J is TRBJ2-3 and V is TRBV14; no definite D call. The CDR3 has 15 residues. Germline CDR1 and CDR2: SGHDN and FVKESK. Trimming took off 4 bases at V and 9 bases at J, with 20 bases between the two ends. The CDR3 region is CASSPERALTATQYF. CDR3 bases: TGTGCCAGCAGCCCGGAGCGAGCATTAACGGCGACGCAGTATTTT.

The V gene is TRBV7-3, the J gene TRBJ1-3; D perhaps matches TRBD1 (6 bases). CDR1 and CDR2 from the germline V gene are SGHTA and FQGTGA. The CDR3 consists of 15 residues. With 5 bases removed from V and 0 bases from J, the gap between germline ends came to 11 bases. This chain's CDR3 is CASSPDRPSGNTIYF. The CDR3, as DNA: TGTGCCAGCAGCCCAGACAGGCCCTCTGGAAACACCATATATTTT.

This clonotype was observed a handful of times. This rearrangement joins TRBV7-2 to TRBJ2-5; 14 bases are shared with TRBD2. Per germline, CDR1 SGHTA and CDR2 FQGNSA. Losses at the gene ends were 5 bases for V and 5 bases for J; bases not matched to a gene: 7. The CDR3 sequence is 16 residues long. The CDR3 is CASSIGTSGGYETQYF. Written as DNA, the CDR3 is TGTGCCAGCAGCATCGGGACTAGCGGGGGATATGAGACCCAGTACTTC.

This rearrangement joins TRBV12-3 or TRBV12-4 to TRBJ2-7; 8 nucleotides agree with TRBD2. The CDR3 spans 14 residues. J gave up 4 bases and V 8 bases, and 10 bases lay outside the gene matches. DNA for the CDR3: TGTGCCAGCTTAGGTAGCGGGGCGCATTACGAGCAGTACTTC. It codes for CASLGSGAHYEQYF.

In this sample, this clonotype turned up a few times. This sequence joins TRBV7-9 and TRBJ2-1; unclear D gene. V was pared by 8 bases and J by 0 bases, with 11 bases between. This CDR3 has 14 residues. The germline V gene encodes CDR1 SEHNR and CDR2 FQNEAQ (reference sequence). CDR3 DNA: TGTGCCAGCGGATCGGCCAGCTCCTACAATGAGCAGTTCTTC. It is translated as CASGSASSYNEQFF.

This sequence joins TRBV2 and TRBJ2-1; tentative D call: TRBD2 (5 bases). V was cut by 6 bases and J by 5 bases, with 8 bases left in between. The CDR3 covers 12 residues. Looked up from germline, CDR1 is SNHLY and CDR2 is FYNNEI. In DNA form, the CDR3 reads TGTGCCAGCAGGGGAGAGAACAATGAGCAGTTCTTC. This gives the protein CASRGENNEQFF.

Of note for this clonotype: One end of the junction does not line up with germline, which may come from a read error. V and J are TRBV7-2 and TRBJ2-1, with D possibly matching TRBD1 (6 bases). The CDR3 is 14 residues long. Germline V gives CDR1 SGHTA, CDR2 FQGNSA. CDR3 in amino acids: CASSRGGQMNEQSF. The CDR3 region has the DNA TGTGCCAGCAGCCGTGGGGGACAAATGAATGAGCAGTCCTTC.

This clonotype was counted at least ten times. The chain is built from TRBV5-1 and TRBJ2-2, with 7 bases matching TRBD1. With V trimmed by 0 bases and J by 5 bases, 4 bases remained unmatched. This CDR3 spans 15 amino acids. CDR1 and CDR2 from the germline V gene are SGHRS and YFSETQ. The CDR3 DNA is TGCGCCAGCAGCTTGGCGACAGGGCATACCGGGGAGCTGTTTTTT. Encoded protein: CASSLATGHTGELFF. The whole variable domain, remainder taken from reference TRBV5-1 and TRBJ2-2, is KAGVTQTPRYLIKTRGQQVTLSCSPISGHRSVSWYQQTPGQGLQFLFEYFSETQRNKGNFPGRFSGRQFSNSRSEMNVSTLELGDSALYLCASSLATGHTGELFFGEGSRLTVL.

The V and J genes are TRBV29-1 and TRBJ2-3, with 10 bases identical to TRBD2. Germline V gene data show CDR1 as SQVTM and CDR2 as ANQGSEA. The CDR3 is made up of 14 amino acids. V dropped 6 bases and J dropped 6; count of bases not matched to a gene: 9. The DNA of the CDR3 is TGCAGCGTGGAATCTAGCGGGAGTCTGGATACGCAGTATTTT. Protein product: CSVESSGSLDTQYF.

This clonotype has a handful of counts. This chain connects TRBV20-1 to TRBJ2-2; 7 bases map to TRBD2. The ends lost 3 bases at V and 1 base at J; junction bases unmatched: 11. The CDR3 consists of 17 residues. The germline V gene encodes CDR1 DFQATT and CDR2 SNEGSKA (reference sequence). DNA of the CDR3: TGCAGTGCTAGTCGTCTGGCGGGGGACTTGAACACCGGGGAGCTGTTTTTT. Translating it yields CSASRLAGDLNTGELFF.

A word on this clonotype: The junction shows a germline mismatch at one end, possibly a read error. J is TRBJ1-1 and V is TRBV5-1; 7 positions agree with TRBD1. The CDR3 length is 14 residues. Germline assignment: CDR1 SGHRS and CDR2 YFSETQ. The CDR3 spells CASGLQGKNTEAFF. The DNA of the CDR3 is TGCGCCAGCGGCTTACAGGGGAAGAACACTGAAGCTTTCTTT.

This chain links TRBV5-3 with TRBJ1-4; tentative D call: TRBD1 (5 bases). TRBV5-3 is recorded as an ORF, its role being uncertain. The CDR3 covers 11 residues. V dropped 8 bases and J dropped 13 bases, with 15 bases sitting between them. CDR3: CASSNQGALFF. The DNA of the CDR3 is TGTGCCAGCAGCAACCAGGGCGCACTGTTTTTT.

This clonotype was seen only once. One base away lies a much larger clone, so this may be a sequencing read error. The gene calls are TRBV30 and TRBJ2-5; D may be TRBD1 or TRBD2 (5 bases each). The V gene lost 7 bases and the J gene lost 3 bases, with 24 bases spanning the gap. The CDR3 runs to 16 residues. CDR1 and CDR2 from the germline V gene are GTSNPN and SVGIG (reference sequence). The CDR3 region has the DNA TGTGCCTCCCTATCGAGAGGGGCCGGAGCAAAAGAGACCCAGTACTTC. Translated: CASLSRGAGAKETQYF.

The chain uses TRBV6-2 or TRBV6-3 and TRBJ1-1; D ambiguous. V dropped 4 bases and J dropped 1 base, with 4 bases sitting between them. The V gene's germline CDR1 is MNHEY and CDR2 SVGEGT. CDR3 length: 12 amino acids. The chain's CDR3 is CASSWGNTEAFF. The CDR3 bases are TGTGCCAGCAGTTGGGGGAACACTGAAGCTTTCTTT.